This entry features one T cell receptor beta chain sequence. The germline V gene encodes CDR1 MNHEY and CDR2 SVGAGI. Trimming took 10 bases from V and 6 from J; bases not matched to a gene: 14. The CDR3 contains 14 residues. This sample is part of a study of blood T cell repertoires in COVID-19. Looking at the study overall: T cells, B-cell-depleted T cells, or PBMCs supplied cDNA or gDNA.

Measured with immunoSEQ multiplex PCR; TCRdb has only the in-frame clones, and not every one. The sample shows 300,000 to 350,000 clones, around 90% of them seen only once. The receptor's source is a woman between 25 and 40 years old with COVID-19, enrolled during active disease. The chain uses TRBV6-5 and TRBJ2-5; 7 bases are a match to TRBD2. The sequencing input was peripheral blood. For the CDR3, the DNA is TGTGCCACTACCATATCTAGCGGCCCTAAGACCCAGTACTTC. As protein: CATTISSGPKTQYF.